This TCR beta chain was found in a study of T cell changes during pregnancy in multiple sclerosis. In germline, CDR1 is MNHNS, CDR2 SASEGT. V was pared by 4 bases and J by 8 bases, with 7 bases of the junction left unmatched. CDR3 length: 15 amino acids. Method: immunoSEQ multiplex PCR; TCRdb's copy keeps in-frame clones and lacks some. The table has about 40,000 clones, almost 95% seen once. This sequence originates from a female donor with multiple sclerosis, enrolled in a pregnancy study. The chain joins TRBV6-1 to TRBJ1-4; 10 nucleotides match TRBD1. Sequencing used CD4+ T cells from peripheral blood mononuclear cells, obtained before pregnancy. Written as DNA, the CDR3 is TGTGCCAGCAGTGGTGGGACAGGGGTCTTGGAAAAACTGTTTTTT. Protein sequence: CASSGGTGVLEKLFF.